This T cell receptor beta chain comes out of a study of blood T cell repertoires in COVID-19. As for the study in general: Samples came from the United States, Italy and Spain, spanning acute and convalescent COVID-19. Nucleic acid was either cDNA or gDNA, and it came from T cells, B-cell-depleted T cells, or PBMCs.

As originally analysed: Reference gene primer amplification gave estimated nucleated cell counts. Libraries were prepared by immunoSEQ multiplex PCR; TCRdb keeps only in-frame clonotypes and omits some of them. V, J and clone size were drawn from that table, and D and trimming were deduced from the DNA. The data hold 30,000 to 35,000 clones, with over 75% observed a single time. The sample comprised peripheral blood. The receptor's source is a man between 60 and 70 years old with active COVID-19.

In DNA form, the CDR3 reads TGTGCCAGCAGCTTAAGTGGCGGGGGCTCAACCCAGTACTTC. Translation gives CASSLSGGGSTQYF. V usage is TRBV7-3 and J usage is TRBJ2-5; a possible D gene is TRBD2 (7 bases). CDR3 length: 14 amino acids. Germline V gene lookup returns CDR1 SGHTA and CDR2 FQGTGA. Trimming stripped 1 base from V and 8 bases from J, with 14 bases between.